The rows below give T cell receptor beta chains drawn from one sample of a study of T cell repertoires in cytomegalovirus infection. The antigens for these receptors are not known. One entry per CDR3 protein results from TCRdb running MiXCR on the reads. The sample shows about 890,000 distinct CDR3 sequences, approximately 31% of them seen only once. The sequences come from cultured CD8+ T cells from PBMCs, collected from culture after CMV antigen stimulation. Receptor source: a human donor in good health (CMV status not recorded). Some clones in this sample may be carry-over from other donors' samples. CDR3s leave out the opening cysteine and the closing phenylalanine or tryptophan. The D gene is left open where the match is weak.

TRBV19	TRBJ1-6	10	-	ASSPGGTPLH
TRBV6-5	TRBJ2-2	14	TRBD2	ASSYSTGGPHGELF
TRBV5-4	TRBJ1-1	11	-	ASSGWGANEAF
TRBV7-6	TRBJ1-2	13	TRBD1	ASGLAGQGVYGYT
TRBV5-1	TRBJ2-2	11	-	ASSYTRTGELF
TRBV7-3	TRBJ2-1	13	-	VSSTAGASYNEQF
TRBV20-1	TRBJ2-3	14	TRBD2	SARDRGGAWTDTQY
TRBV5-6	TRBJ2-7	12	-	ASSFGGVSYEQY
TRBV24-1	TRBJ2-3	10	TRBD2	ATSDNGGGQY
TRBV7-2	TRBJ1-1	14	-	ASSRPLAGRFTEAF
TRBV7-9	TRBJ1-1	12	-	ASSLGQRRTEAF
TRBV29-1	TRBJ1-1	12	-	SVEGFGRNTEAF
TRBV6-1	TRBJ1-5	13	-	ASTGGGGRRQPQH
TRBV7-9	TRBJ2-7	9	-	ASSLVAEQY
TRBV4-2	TRBJ1-1	11	-	ASSQDRTREAF
TRBV12-3/TRBV12-4	TRBJ1-2	10	-	ASSHDQAVNT
TRBV12-3/TRBV12-4	TRBJ2-4	13	-	ASSLAGGPKNIQY
TRBV19	TRBJ2-3	14	TRBD1	ASSAPGQGMEDTQY
TRBV19	TRBJ2-2	13	-	ASSIKWADTGELF
TRBV6-2/TRBV6-3	TRBJ1-2	16	TRBD1	ASSYLTGQGLALYGYT
TRBV19	TRBJ1-1	13	TRBD1	ASSRQGRSGGEAF
TRBV5-6	TRBJ1-1	14	-	ASSLVLWSSDTEAF
TRBV12-3/TRBV12-4	TRBJ1-6	13	-	ASSLGGHFNSPLH
TRBV4-1	TRBJ2-1	17	-	ASSQEGGQGLAFNNEQF
TRBV19	TRBJ2-2	17	TRBD2	ASSNYLGLAGDYTGELF
TRBV7-9	TRBJ2-1	14	TRBD2	ASSSIAGGLYNEQF
TRBV28	TRBJ2-3	12	-	ASSPSLSTDTQY
TRBV7-2	TRBJ1-2	14	-	ASSLAEEGSSHGYT
TRBV28	TRBJ2-2	12	-	ASSFKGNTGELF
TRBV6-6	TRBJ1-2	12	-	ASSYSPSLYGYT
TRBV28	TRBJ2-3	11	TRBD2	ASGLAGGDTQY
TRBV10-1	TRBJ2-7	12	TRBD1	ASSEFISGGKQY
TRBV28	TRBJ1-2	13	-	ASSFYIQGRDGYT
TRBV29-1	TRBJ1-2	10	-	SVADSNYGYT
TRBV19	TRBJ2-1	14	TRBD2	ASNPTSGGHYNEQF
TRBV7-2	TRBJ1-1	15	TRBD1	ASSLTGDYPQNTEAF
TRBV12-3/TRBV12-4	TRBJ1-1	14	-	ASTTGGASMNTEAF
TRBV6-4	TRBJ2-1	13	TRBD1	ASSRDRDPYNEQF
TRBV28	TRBJ1-2	12	-	ASSSPTEDYGYT
TRBV29-1	TRBJ2-3	14	TRBD2	SVEDGGRGGADTQY
TRBV4-1	TRBJ2-7	14	-	ASSQESGGLVYEQY
TRBV12-3/TRBV12-4	TRBJ2-1	12	-	ASSPLVSGNEQF
TRBV20-1	TRBJ2-5	13	-	SALLASSLGETQY
TRBV2	TRBJ2-1	8	-	AVDSGPAV
TRBV7-2	TRBJ2-5	14	-	ASSWKFRDHQETQY
TRBV11-3	TRBJ2-5	13	-	ASSHFSSPPETQY
TRBV24-1	TRBJ2-5	11	-	ATSDSLWGTQY
TRBV27	TRBJ1-1	11	TRBD1	ASSLTGEAEAF
TRBV20-1	TRBJ2-2	11	-	SASGPNTGELF
TRBV7-3	TRBJ2-6	13	TRBD2	ASRGGGPGANVLT